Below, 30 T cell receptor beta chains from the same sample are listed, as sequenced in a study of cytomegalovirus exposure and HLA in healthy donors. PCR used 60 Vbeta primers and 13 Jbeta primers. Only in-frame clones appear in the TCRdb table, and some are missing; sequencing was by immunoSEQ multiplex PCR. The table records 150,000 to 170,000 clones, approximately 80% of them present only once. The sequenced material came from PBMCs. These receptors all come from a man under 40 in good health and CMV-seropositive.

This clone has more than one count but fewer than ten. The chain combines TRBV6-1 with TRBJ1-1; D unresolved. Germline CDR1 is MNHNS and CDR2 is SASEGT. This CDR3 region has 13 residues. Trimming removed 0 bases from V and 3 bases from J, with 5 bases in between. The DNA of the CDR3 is TGTGCCAGCAGTGAAGCGAGGGACACTGAAGCTTTCTTT. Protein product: CASSEARDTEAFF.

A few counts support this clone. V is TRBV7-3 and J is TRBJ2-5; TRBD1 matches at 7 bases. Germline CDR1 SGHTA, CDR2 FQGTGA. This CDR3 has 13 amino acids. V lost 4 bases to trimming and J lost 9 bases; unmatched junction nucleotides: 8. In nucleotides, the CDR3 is TGTGCCAGCAGCTATGACAGGGTAGGGGCCCAGTACTTC. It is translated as CASSYDRVGAQYF.

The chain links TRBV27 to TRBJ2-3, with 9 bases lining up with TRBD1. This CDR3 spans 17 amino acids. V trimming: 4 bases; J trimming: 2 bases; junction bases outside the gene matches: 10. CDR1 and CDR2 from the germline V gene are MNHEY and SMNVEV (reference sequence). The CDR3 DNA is TGTGCCAGCAGTTACCTCACGGGACAGGGCTCCACAGATACGCAGTATTTT. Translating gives CASSYLTGQGSTDTQYF.

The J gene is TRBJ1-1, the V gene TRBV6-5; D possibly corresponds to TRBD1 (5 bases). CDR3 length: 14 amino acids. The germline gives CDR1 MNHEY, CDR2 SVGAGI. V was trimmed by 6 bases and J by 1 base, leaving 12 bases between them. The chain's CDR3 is CASSVLTENTEAFF. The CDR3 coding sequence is TGTGCCAGCAGCGTATTGACAGAGAACACTGAAGCTTTCTTT.

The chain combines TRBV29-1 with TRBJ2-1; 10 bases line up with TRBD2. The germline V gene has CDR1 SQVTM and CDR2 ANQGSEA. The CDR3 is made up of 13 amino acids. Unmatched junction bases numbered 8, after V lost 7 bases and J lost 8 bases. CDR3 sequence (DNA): TGCAGCGGGGGTAGCGGGAGGAGCGATGAGCAGTTCTTC. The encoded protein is CSGGSGRSDEQFF.

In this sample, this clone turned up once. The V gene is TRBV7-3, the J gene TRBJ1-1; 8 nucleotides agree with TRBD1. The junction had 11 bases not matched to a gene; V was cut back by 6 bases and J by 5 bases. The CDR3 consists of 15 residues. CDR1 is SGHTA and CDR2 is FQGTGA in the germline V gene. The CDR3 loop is CASSQGAGGRTEAFF. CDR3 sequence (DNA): TGTGCCAGCAGTCAAGGTGCAGGGGGCCGGACTGAAGCTTTCTTT.

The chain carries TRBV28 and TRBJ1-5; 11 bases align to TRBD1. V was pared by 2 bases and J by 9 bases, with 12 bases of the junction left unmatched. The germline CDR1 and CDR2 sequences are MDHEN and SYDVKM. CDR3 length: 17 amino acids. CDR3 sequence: CASSLLTSGQGAWPQHF. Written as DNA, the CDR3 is TGTGCCAGCAGTTTACTCACGTCAGGACAGGGGGCATGGCCCCAGCATTTT.

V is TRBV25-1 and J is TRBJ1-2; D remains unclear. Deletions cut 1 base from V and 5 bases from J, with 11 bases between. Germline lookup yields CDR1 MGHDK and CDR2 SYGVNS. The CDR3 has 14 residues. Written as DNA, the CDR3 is TGTGCCAGCAGTGAATTGGGCAGTCCATATGGCTACACCTTC. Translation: CASSELGSPYGYTF.

The CDR3 spells CASSPLSGTDTQYF. CDR3 sequence (DNA): TGTGCCAGCAGTCCCCTCTCTGGCACAGATACGCAGTATTTT. This chain joins TRBV27 and TRBJ2-3, with no clear D. The CDR3 consists of 14 residues. Trimming removed 5 bases at V and 1 base at J, with 10 bases between. In germline, CDR1 is MNHEY, CDR2 SMNVEV (reference sequence).

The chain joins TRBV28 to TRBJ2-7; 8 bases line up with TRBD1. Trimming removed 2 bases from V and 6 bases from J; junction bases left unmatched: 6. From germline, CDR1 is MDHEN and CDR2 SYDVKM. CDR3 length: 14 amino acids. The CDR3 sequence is CASSLKQGVIEQYF. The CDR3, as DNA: TGTGCCAGCAGTTTAAAACAGGGGGTCATCGAGCAGTACTTC.

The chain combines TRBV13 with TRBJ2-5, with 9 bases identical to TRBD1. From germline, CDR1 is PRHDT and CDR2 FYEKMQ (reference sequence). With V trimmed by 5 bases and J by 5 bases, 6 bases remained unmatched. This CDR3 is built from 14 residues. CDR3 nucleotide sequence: TGTGCCAGCAGCCTAGACAGGGGGGGCGAGACCCAGTACTTC. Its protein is CASSLDRGGETQYF.

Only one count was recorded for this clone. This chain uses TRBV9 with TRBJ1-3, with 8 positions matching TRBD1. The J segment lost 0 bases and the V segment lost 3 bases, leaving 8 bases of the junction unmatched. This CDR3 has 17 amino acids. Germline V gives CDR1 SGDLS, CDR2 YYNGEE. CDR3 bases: TGTGCCAGCAGCGGATACAGGGGGAGTATCTCTGGAAACACCATATATTTT. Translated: CASSGYRGSISGNTIYF.

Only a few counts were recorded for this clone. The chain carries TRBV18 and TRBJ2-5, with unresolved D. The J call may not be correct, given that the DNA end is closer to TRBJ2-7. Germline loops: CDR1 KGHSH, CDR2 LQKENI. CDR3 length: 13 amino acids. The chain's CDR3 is CASSPSGNYEQYF. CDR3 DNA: TGTGCCAGCTCACCCAGTGGAAACTACGAGCAGTACTTC.

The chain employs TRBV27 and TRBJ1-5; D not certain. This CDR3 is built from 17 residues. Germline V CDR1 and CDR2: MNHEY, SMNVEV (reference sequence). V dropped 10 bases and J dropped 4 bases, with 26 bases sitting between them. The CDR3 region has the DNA TGTGCCACGAGTCCAGGTGAATTCCCTTCGATTAATCAGCCCCAGCATTTT. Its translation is CATSPGEFPSINQPQHF.

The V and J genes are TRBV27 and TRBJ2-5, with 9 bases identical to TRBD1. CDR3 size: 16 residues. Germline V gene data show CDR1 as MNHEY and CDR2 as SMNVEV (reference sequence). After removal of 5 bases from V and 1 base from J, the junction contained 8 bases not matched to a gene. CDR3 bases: TGTGCCAGCAGTGCAACAGGGGGCGGGTTCCAAGAGACCCAGTACTTC. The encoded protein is CASSATGGGFQETQYF.

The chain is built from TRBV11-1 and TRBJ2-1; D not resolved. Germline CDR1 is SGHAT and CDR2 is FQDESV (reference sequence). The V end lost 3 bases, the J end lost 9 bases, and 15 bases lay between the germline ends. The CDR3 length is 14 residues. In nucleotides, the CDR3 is TGTGCCAGCAGCTTCCGGATCCCTAGTGGTGAGCAGTTCTTC. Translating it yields CASSFRIPSGEQFF.

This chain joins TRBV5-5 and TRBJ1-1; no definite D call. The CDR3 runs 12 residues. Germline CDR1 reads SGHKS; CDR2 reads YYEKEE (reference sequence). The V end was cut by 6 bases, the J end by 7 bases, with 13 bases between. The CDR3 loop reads CASTDRESEAFF. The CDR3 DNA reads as TGTGCCAGCACCGATAGGGAGAGTGAAGCTTTCTTT.

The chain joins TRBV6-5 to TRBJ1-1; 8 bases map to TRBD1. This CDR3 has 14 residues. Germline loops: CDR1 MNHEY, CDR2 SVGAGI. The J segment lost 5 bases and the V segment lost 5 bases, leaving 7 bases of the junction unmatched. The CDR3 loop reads CASSPPTGGTEAFF. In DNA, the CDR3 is TGTGCCAGCAGTCCGCCTACAGGGGGGACTGAAGCTTTCTTT.

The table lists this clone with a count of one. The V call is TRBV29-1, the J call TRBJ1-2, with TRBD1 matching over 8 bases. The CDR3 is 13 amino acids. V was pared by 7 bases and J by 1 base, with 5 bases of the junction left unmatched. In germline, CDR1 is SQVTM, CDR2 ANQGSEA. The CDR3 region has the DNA TGCAGCGAAAAGGACAGGGATAACTATGGCTACACCTTC. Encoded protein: CSEKDRDNYGYTF.

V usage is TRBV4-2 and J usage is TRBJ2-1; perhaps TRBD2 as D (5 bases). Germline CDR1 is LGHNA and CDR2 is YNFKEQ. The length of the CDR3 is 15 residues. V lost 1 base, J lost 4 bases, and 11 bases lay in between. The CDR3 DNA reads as TGTGCCAGCAGCCAAGTCTCCGGGGATTACAATGAGCAGTTCTTC. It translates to CASSQVSGDYNEQFF.

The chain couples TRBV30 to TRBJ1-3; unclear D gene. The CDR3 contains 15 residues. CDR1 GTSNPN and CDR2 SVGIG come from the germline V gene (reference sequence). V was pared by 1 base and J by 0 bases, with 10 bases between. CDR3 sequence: CAWSGLPISGNTIYF. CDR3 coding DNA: TGTGCCTGGAGTGGACTTCCGATCTCTGGAAACACCATATATTTT.

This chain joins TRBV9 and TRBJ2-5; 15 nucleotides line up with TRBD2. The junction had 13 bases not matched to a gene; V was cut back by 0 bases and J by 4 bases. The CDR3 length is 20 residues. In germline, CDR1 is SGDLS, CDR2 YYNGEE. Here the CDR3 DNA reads TGTGCCAGCAGCGTAGCTACGGGTAGGGGACTAGCGGGAGGTGGAGAGACCCAGTACTTC. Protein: CASSVATGRGLAGGGETQYF.

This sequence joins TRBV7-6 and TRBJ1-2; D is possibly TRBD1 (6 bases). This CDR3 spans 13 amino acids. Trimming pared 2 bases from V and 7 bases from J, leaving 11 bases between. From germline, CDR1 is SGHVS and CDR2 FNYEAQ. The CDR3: CASSLNREAGYTF. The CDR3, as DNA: TGTGCCAGCAGCTTAAACAGGGAAGCTGGCTACACCTTC.

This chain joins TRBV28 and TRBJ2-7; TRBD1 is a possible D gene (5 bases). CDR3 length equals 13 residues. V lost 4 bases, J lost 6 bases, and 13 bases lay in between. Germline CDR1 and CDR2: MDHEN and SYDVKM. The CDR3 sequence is CASSSGHGSEQYF. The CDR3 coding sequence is TGTGCCAGCAGTTCTGGACATGGCAGCGAGCAGTACTTC.

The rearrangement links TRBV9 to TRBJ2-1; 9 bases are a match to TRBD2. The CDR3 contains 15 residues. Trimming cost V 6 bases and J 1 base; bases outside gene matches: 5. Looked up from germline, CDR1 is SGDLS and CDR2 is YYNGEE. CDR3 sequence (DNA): TGTGCCAGCACCCCAAGCGGGAGGTCCTACAATGAGCAGTTCTTC. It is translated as CASTPSGRSYNEQFF. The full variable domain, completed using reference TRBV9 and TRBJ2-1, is DSGVTQTPKHLITATGQRVTLRCSPRSGDLSVYWYQQSLDQGLQFLIQYYNGEERAKGNILERFSAQQFPDLHSELNLSSLELGDSALYFCASTPSGRSYNEQFFGPGTRLTVL.

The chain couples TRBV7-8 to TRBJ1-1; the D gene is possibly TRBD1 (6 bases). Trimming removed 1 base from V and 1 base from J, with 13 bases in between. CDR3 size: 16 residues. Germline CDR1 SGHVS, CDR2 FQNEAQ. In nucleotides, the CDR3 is TGTGCCAGCAGCTTAGACCAGGGGTTCCAGAACACTGAAGCTTTCTTT. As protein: CASSLDQGFQNTEAFF.

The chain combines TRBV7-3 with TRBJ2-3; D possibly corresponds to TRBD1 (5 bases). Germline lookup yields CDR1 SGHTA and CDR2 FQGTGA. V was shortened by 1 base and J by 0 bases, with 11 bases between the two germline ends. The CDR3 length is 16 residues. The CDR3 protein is CASSLSGHPSTDTQYF. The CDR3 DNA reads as TGTGCCAGCAGCTTAAGCGGACACCCAAGCACAGATACGCAGTATTTT.

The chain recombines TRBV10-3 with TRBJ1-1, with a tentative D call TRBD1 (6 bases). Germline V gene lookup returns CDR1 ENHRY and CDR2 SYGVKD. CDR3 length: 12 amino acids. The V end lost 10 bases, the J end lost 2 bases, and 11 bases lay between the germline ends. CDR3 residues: CATKQGNTEAFF. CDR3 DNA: TGTGCCACCAAACAGGGAAACACTGAAGCTTTCTTT.

CDR3 in DNA: TGTGCCAGCAGTGCCCTACTTGGACAGGATGGCGAGCAGTACTTC. The encoded protein is CASSALLGQDGEQYF. The V call is TRBV2, the J call TRBJ2-7; 7 positions match TRBD1. CDR1 is SNHLY, CDR2 FYNNEI, per germline. The V segment lost 4 bases and the J segment 6 bases; nucleotides outside the gene matches: 12. The CDR3 totals 15 residues.

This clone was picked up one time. The CDR3, as DNA: TGTGCCATCAGTGAGTCATCTTGGGGACAGAACACTGAAGCTTTCTTT. It translates to CAISESSWGQNTEAFF. The V and J genes are TRBV10-3 and TRBJ1-1, with a tentative D call TRBD1 (6 bases). Trimming cost V 0 bases and J 1 base, with 12 bases left between them. CDR3 length equals 16 residues. Germline V gene sequence: CDR1 ENHRY, CDR2 SYGVKD.